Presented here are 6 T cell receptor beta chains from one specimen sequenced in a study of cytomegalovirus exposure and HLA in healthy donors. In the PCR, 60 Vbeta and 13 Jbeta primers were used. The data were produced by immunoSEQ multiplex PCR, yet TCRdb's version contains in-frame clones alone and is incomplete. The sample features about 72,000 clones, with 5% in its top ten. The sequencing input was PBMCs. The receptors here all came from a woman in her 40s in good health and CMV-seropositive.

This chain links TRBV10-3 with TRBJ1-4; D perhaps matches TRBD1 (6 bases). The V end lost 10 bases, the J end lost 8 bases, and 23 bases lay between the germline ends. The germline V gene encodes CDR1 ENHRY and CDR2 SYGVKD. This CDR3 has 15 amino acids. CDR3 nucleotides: TGTGCCACAGCGTTCCAGGGAAGGGGGGGGGAAAAACTGTTTTTT. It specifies CATAFQGRGGEKLFF.

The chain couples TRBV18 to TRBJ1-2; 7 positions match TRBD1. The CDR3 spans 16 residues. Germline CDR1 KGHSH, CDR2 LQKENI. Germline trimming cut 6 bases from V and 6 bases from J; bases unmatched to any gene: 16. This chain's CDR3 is CASSHAVWQGVNGYTF. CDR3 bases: TGTGCCAGCTCCCACGCCGTTTGGCAGGGGGTGAATGGCTACACCTTC.

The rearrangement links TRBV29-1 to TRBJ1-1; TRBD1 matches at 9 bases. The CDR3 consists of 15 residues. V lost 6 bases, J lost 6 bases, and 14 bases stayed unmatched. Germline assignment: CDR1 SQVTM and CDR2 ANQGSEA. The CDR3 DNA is TGCAGCGTGACCGGGACAGGGCAATCGGGCGCTGAAGCTTTCTTT. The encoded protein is CSVTGTGQSGAEAFF. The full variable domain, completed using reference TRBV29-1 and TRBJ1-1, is SAVISQKPSRDICQRGTSLTIQCQVDSQVTMMFWYRQQPGQSLTLIATANQGSEATYESGFVIDKFPISRPNLTFSTLTVSNMSPEDSSIYLCSVTGTGQSGAEAFFGQGTRLTVV.

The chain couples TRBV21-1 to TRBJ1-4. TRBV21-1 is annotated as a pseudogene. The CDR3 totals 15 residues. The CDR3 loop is CASSNRALEGEKLFF. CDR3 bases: TGTGCCAGCAGCAACCGGGCCCTGGAGGGTGAAAAACTGTTTTTT.

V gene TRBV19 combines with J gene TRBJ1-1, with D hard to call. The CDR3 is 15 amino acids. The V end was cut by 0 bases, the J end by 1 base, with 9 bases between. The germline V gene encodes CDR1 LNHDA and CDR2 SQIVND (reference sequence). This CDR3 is CASSIDRLSNTEAFF. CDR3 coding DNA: TGTGCCAGTAGTATAGACAGGCTCTCGAACACTGAAGCTTTCTTT. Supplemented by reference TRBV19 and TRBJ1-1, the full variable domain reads DGGITQSPKYLFRKEGQNVTLSCEQNLNHDAMYWYRQDPGQGLRLIYYSQIVNDFQKGDIAEGYSVSREKKESFPLTVTSAQKNPTAFYLCASSIDRLSNTEAFFGQGTRLTVV.

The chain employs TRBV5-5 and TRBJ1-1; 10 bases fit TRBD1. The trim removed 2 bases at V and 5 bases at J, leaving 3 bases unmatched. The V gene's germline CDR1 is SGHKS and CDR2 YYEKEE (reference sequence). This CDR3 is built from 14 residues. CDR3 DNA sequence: TGTGCCAGCAGCTTAGACAGGGGGCCTACTGAAGCTTTCTTT. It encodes CASSLDRGPTEAFF.